These T cell receptor beta chains were read from a single sample in a study of tumor T cells in aggressive B-cell lymphoma. Some clones are missing from TCRdb's copy, which holds only in-frame ones; the method was immunoSEQ multiplex PCR. The sample includes under 3,500 clones, 92% of them seen just once. Sequencing was performed on tumor tissue. All receptors come from an adult with diffuse large B cell lymphoma. Both conserved end residues are part of each CDR3. The order of the fields is V gene, D gene, J gene, clone size, CDR3 protein, CDR3 DNA. The D gene is left open where the match is weak. For some rows the clone size is stated as once, few or many, or as a class when expanded; others skip it.

>TRBV5-1|.|TRBJ2-7|.
CASSLAQAEQYF
TGCGCCAGCAGCTTGGCCCAGGCCGAGCAGTACTTC
>TRBV27|TRBD1|TRBJ2-5|.
CASSTTDRGRLETQYF
TGTGCCAGCAGTACCACGGACAGGGGGCGGTTGGAGACCCAGTACTTC
>TRBV5-6|.|TRBJ1-2|.
CASSLMTSGYGYTF
TGTGCCAGCAGCTTGATGACTTCTGGCTATGGCTACACCTTC
>TRBV5-5|.|TRBJ1-1|.
CASSLQGLLSMNTEAFF
TGTGCCAGCAGCCTACAGGGACTACTAAGCATGAACACTGAAGCTTTCTTT
>TRBV11-2|.|TRBJ2-1|.
CASSSDPVGEQFF
TGTGCCAGCAGCTCTGACCCCGTGGGCGAGCAGTTCTTC
>TRBV7-9|.|TRBJ2-7|few
CASSLSVYEQYF
TGTGCCAGCAGCTTAAGCGTCTACGAGCAGTACTTC
>TRBV11-2|TRBD2|TRBJ2-1|.
CASSLLAGKGNEQFF
TGTGCCAGCAGCCTACTAGCGGGGAAAGGCAATGAGCAGTTCTTC
>TRBV28|.|TRBJ2-7|.
CASSFPRESRYEQYF
TGTGCCAGCAGTTTCCCAAGGGAGTCGCGCTACGAGCAGTACTTC
>TRBV7-9|TRBD1|TRBJ2-7|.
CASSSAGTGSYEQYF
TGTGCCAGCAGTTCTGCCGGGACAGGCTCCTACGAGCAGTACTTC
>TRBV7-9|.|TRBJ1-2|.
CASSFIQGGYTF
TGTGCCAGCAGCTTTATCCAGGGTGGCTACACCTTC
>TRBV30|TRBD1|TRBJ1-5|.
CAWARQGNQPQHF
TGTGCCTGGGCAAGACAGGGGAATCAGCCCCAGCATTTT
>TRBV5-4|TRBD1|TRBJ2-2|.
CASSGTGANTGELFF
TGTGCCAGCAGCGGGACAGGGGCGAACACCGGGGAGCTGTTTTTT
>TRBV21-1|.|TRBJ1-1|.
CASSKGAGTEAFF
TGTGCCAGCAGCAAGGGTGCGGGCACTGAAGCTTTCTTT
>TRBV27|.|TRBJ2-5|once
CASSPRGGQETQYF
TGTGCCAGCAGTCCCCGGGGAGGCCAAGAGACCCAGTACTTC
>TRBV7-9|TRBD2|TRBJ2-2|.
CASSRPGTSGTNTGELFF
TGTGCCAGCAGCCGCCCCGGGACTAGCGGAACGAACACCGGGGAGCTGTTTTTT
>TRBV4-3|TRBD1|TRBJ1-2|.
CASSQQRTGAVYGYTF
TGCGCCAGCAGCCAACAAAGGACAGGGGCTGTTTATGGCTACACCTTC
>TRBV2|.|TRBJ1-1|.
CASRDYSEAFF
TGTGCCAGCAGAGATTACAGTGAAGCTTTCTTT
>TRBV13|.|TRBJ2-1|.
CASSPWLSSYNEQFF
TGTGCCAGCAGCCCCTGGTTGAGCTCCTACAATGAGCAGTTCTTC
>TRBV27|.|TRBJ1-5|once
CASSSRNYNQPQHF
TGTGCCAGCAGTTCGAGGAATTACAATCAGCCCCAGCATTTT
>TRBV7-2|TRBD1|TRBJ2-7|.
CASSFRLPGQRLIPYEQYF
TGTGCCAGCAGCTTCAGATTACCGGGACAGCGATTAATACCCTACGAGCAGTACTTC
>TRBV27|TRBD1|TRBJ1-4|few
CASTSYRGDTTNEKLFF
TGTGCCAGCACGTCATACAGGGGCGACACAACTAATGAAAAACTGTTTTTT
>TRBV11-1|.|TRBJ2-7|.
CASSLYSYEQYF
TGTGCCAGCAGCTTATACTCCTACGAGCAGTACTTC
>TRBV5-6|TRBD1|TRBJ1-1|.
CASSSGTGRIMNTEAFF
TGTGCCAGCAGCTCCGGGACAGGAAGGATCATGAACACTGAAGCTTTCTTT
>TRBV6-5|TRBD1|TRBJ2-5|.
CASRRTGQGGETQYF
TGTGCCAGCAGAAGGACCGGACAGGGAGGCGAGACCCAGTACTTC
>TRBV29-1|TRBD1|TRBJ1-1|.
CSVDRGTEAFF
TGCAGCGTGGACAGGGGCACTGAAGCTTTCTTT
>TRBV9|.|TRBJ2-5|.
CASSSRGAGSRETQYF
TGTGCCAGCAGCTCCCGGGGAGCGGGTTCTAGGGAGACCCAGTACTTC
>TRBV4-2|.|TRBJ1-2|.
CASSQDLRPGHYGYTF
TGTGCCAGCAGCCAAGACCTCCGGCCTGGGCACTATGGCTACACCTTC
>TRBV5-4|TRBD1|TRBJ1-2|.
CASSWGGDRADGYTF
TGTGCCAGCAGCTGGGGGGGGGACAGGGCTGATGGCTACACCTTC
>TRBV29-1|TRBD2|TRBJ2-3|.
CSAAGGRTDTQYF
TGCAGCGCGGCGGGAGGGAGAACAGATACGCAGTATTTT
>TRBV27|.|TRBJ2-1|.
CASRDQGLNEQFF
TGTGCCAGCAGGGATCAGGGACTTAATGAGCAGTTCTTC
>TRBV2|TRBD1|TRBJ2-4|.
CASQRRQGKNIQYF
TGTGCCAGCCAAAGACGACAGGGAAAAAACATTCAGTACTTC
>TRBV7-3|TRBD2|TRBJ2-5|.
CASSSLAGVLETQYF
TGTGCCAGCAGCTCCCTAGCGGGAGTATTGGAGACCCAGTACTTC
>TRBV9|.|TRBJ2-5|.
CASSAGFQETQYF
TGTGCCAGCAGCGCAGGATTCCAAGAGACCCAGTACTTC
>TRBV12-5|.|TRBJ1-1|.
CASGLDRQYTEAFF
TGTGCTAGTGGTTTGGACCGACAGTACACTGAAGCTTTCTTT
>TRBV7-2|TRBD1|TRBJ2-7|.
CASSFKRPGQGPYEQYF
TGTGCCAGCAGCTTTAAACGGCCCGGACAGGGCCCCTACGAGCAGTACTTC
>TRBV6-5|.|TRBJ2-7|.
CASRPEPSGEQYF
TGTGCCAGCAGGCCCGAGCCATCCGGGGAGCAGTACTTC
>TRBV9|TRBD2|TRBJ2-1|.
CASSVALAVYNEQFF
TGTGCCAGCAGCGTAGCACTAGCGGTTTACAATGAGCAGTTCTTC
>TRBV28|.|TRBJ1-5|.
CASSLVAVSNQPQHF
TGTGCCAGCAGTTTGGTCGCGGTGAGCAATCAGCCCCAGCATTTT
>TRBV18|.|TRBJ2-2|.
CASSQGLTGELFF
TGTGCCAGCTCCCAGGGTCTCACCGGGGAGCTGTTTTTT
>TRBV7-2|TRBD2|TRBJ2-7|.
CASTGGSYEQYF
TGTGCCAGCACCGGGGGGTCCTACGAGCAGTACTTC
>TRBV7-2|.|TRBJ1-3|.
CASSLWGGQSGNTIYF
TGTGCCAGCAGCTTATGGGGGGGACAATCTGGAAACACCATATATTTT
>TRBV7-6|.|TRBJ1-1|.
CASSAPQAEAFF
TGTGCCAGCAGCGCCCCCCAGGCTGAAGCTTTCTTT
>TRBV4-2|.|TRBJ2-4|.
CASSFALDLKNIQYF
TGTGCCAGCAGCTTTGCACTAGACCTCAAAAACATTCAGTACTTC
>TRBV7-2|.|TRBJ2-5|.
CASSFRTSKGETQYF
TGTGCCAGCAGCTTTAGGACCAGCAAGGGGGAGACCCAGTACTTC
>TRBV6-4|.|TRBJ1-5|.
CASRRAGEQPQHF
TGTGCCAGCAGGAGGGCAGGGGAACAGCCCCAGCATTTT
>TRBV6-5|TRBD1|TRBJ1-1|.
CASSYGDRATEAFF
TGTGCCAGCAGTTACGGGGACAGGGCTACTGAAGCTTTCTTT
>TRBV6-6|TRBD1|TRBJ1-5|.
CASSYSWDRVNQPQHF
TGTGCCAGCAGTTACTCATGGGACAGGGTCAATCAGCCCCAGCATTTT
>TRBV10-3|.|TRBJ2-5|.
CATGVAPGTQYF
TGTGCCACGGGGGTGGCGCCGGGGACCCAGTACTTC
>TRBV27|.|TRBJ2-3|.
CASTSGSTDTQYF
TGTGCCAGCACCTCCGGGAGCACAGATACGCAGTATTTT
>TRBV9|.|TRBJ2-1|.
CTSSVGPGRRDEQFF
TGTACCAGCAGCGTAGGCCCGGGAAGGAGAGATGAGCAGTTCTTC
>TRBV27|.|TRBJ1-5|.
CASSLEYSNQPQHF
TGTGCCAGCAGTTTAGAGTATAGCAATCAGCCCCAGCATTTT
>TRBV2|TRBD1|TRBJ2-3|.
CASTKGQDLSDTQYF
TGTGCCAGCACCAAGGGACAGGATCTTTCAGATACGCAGTATTTT
>TRBV28|TRBD1|TRBJ1-2|.
CASSLVQGAVYGYTF
TGTGCCAGCAGTTTAGTACAGGGGGCTGTCTATGGCTACACCTTC
>TRBV29-1|TRBD1|TRBJ1-2|.
CSVDPQGINYGYTF
TGCAGCGTTGACCCACAGGGGATTAACTATGGCTACACCTTC
>TRBV6-5|.|TRBJ1-4|few
CASSAFLSEKLFF
TGTGCCAGCAGTGCCTTTCTAAGTGAAAAACTGTTTTTT